Presented here are 8 T cell receptor beta chains from one specimen sequenced in a study of T cell clonality in common variable immunodeficiency. These receptors are not linked to any known antigen. Study results and caveats: Reportedly, TCR beta sequences from common variable immunodeficiency showed fewer deletions and N-nucleotide insertions.

Clones were sequenced by immunoSEQ multiplex PCR, and TCRdb holds only the in-frame ones, with some missing. The record shows about 7,300 clones for this sample, with no singletons present. The sample was peripheral blood mononuclear cells. The receptor source for this set is a human donor with common variable immunodeficiency.

Relative to its sample, this clone is medium-sized. The read finishes 3 residues shy of the CDR3 end, and the germline J gene is used to complete it. The chain joins TRBV19 to TRBJ2-7; a possible D gene is TRBD1 (5 bases). V dropped 8 bases and J dropped 5 bases, with 13 bases sitting between them. Germline values: CDR1 LNHDA, CDR2 SQIVND (reference sequence). This CDR3 has 12 amino acids. The CDR3 sequence: CASSLSGNEQYF. CDR3 bases read: TGTGCCAGTTCTTTATCAGGGAACGAG.

On this clone itself: The read halts 3 residues ahead of the CDR3 end, with the missing end drawn from the germline J gene. The V and J genes are TRBV2 and TRBJ2-3, with 12 bases matching TRBD2. This CDR3 spans 15 amino acids. CDR1 is SNHLY and CDR2 is FYNNEI in the germline V gene. The sequenced CDR3 bases are TGTGCCAGCAGTGGACTAGCGGGGGAGTCCAATGCG. Translated: CASSGLAGESNA. The CDR3 as a whole reads CASSGLAGESNAQYF.

Only a few counts were recorded for this clone. Coverage ceases 3 residues before the CDR3 finishes, and the germline J gene fills in the end. The chain joins TRBV18 to TRBJ1-1; 10 positions agree with TRBD1. This CDR3 has 16 amino acids. Germline-derived CDR1 and CDR2 are KGHSH and LQKENI. Losses at the gene ends were 5 bases for V and 4 bases for J; bases not matched to a gene: 10. The sequenced CDR3 bases are TGTGCCAGCTCAGCAGACAGGGGGCGGGGGAGCACTGAA. Protein product: CASSADRGRGSTE. The whole CDR3 reads CASSADRGRGSTEAFF.

This clone was observed a few times. The read ends 3 residues before the CDR3 terminus; that terminus is restored from the germline J gene. The chain combines TRBV6-2 or TRBV6-3 with TRBJ2-7, with 8 bases lining up with TRBD1. The CDR3 is 14 amino acids. CDR1 is MNHEY and CDR2 is SVGEGT in the germline V gene. J lost 0 bases, V lost 6 bases, and 4 bases had no gene match. The CDR3 here is CASRAGGSSYEQYF. The CDR3 bases that were read are TGTGCCAGCAGGGCAGGGGGCTCCTCCTACGAG.

This clone was observed a handful of times. The CDR3 extends 3 residues past the end of the read, so its final part is completed from the germline J gene. This rearrangement joins TRBV7-3 to TRBJ2-3; a weak D match, TRBD1 (5 bases). Trimming removed 2 bases at V and 2 bases at J, with 8 bases between. The CDR3 has 14 residues. Germline CDR1 is SGHTA and CDR2 is FQGTGA. The CDR3 sequence: CASSLGAVTDTQYF. Partial CDR3 DNA: TGTGCCAGCAGCTTAGGGGCGGTCACAGATACG.

In the case of this clone: The CDR3 end is not reached by the read, which stops 3 residues before it; the germline J gene fills it in. This chain uses TRBV5-1 with TRBJ1-5, with 10 bases that match TRBD1. CDR1 is SGHRS and CDR2 is YFSETQ in the germline V gene. The CDR3 has 15 residues. The chain's CDR3 is CASREGGTGDQPQHF. Incomplete CDR3 DNA: TGCGCCAGCAGGGAGGGAGGGACAGGGGACCAACCC. The entire variable domain, with the rest obtained from reference TRBV5-1 and TRBJ1-5, is as follows: KAGVTQTPRYLIKTRGQQVTLSCSPISGHRSVSWYQQTPGQGLQFLFEYFSETQRNKGNFPGRFSGRQFSNSRSEMNVSTLELGDSALYLCASREGGTGDQPQHFGDGTRLSIL.

About this clone itself: Sequencing ends 3 residues short of the CDR3 end; the germline J gene provides the rest. The chain carries TRBV30 and TRBJ1-6; 9 nucleotides line up with TRBD1. The CDR3 spans 15 residues. Trimming cost V 0 bases and J 7 bases; bases outside gene matches: 4. CDR1 GTSNPN and CDR2 SVGIG come from the germline V gene (reference sequence). The CDR3 here is CAWSVQGTGNSPLHF. The CDR3 DNA, read in part, is TGTGCCTGGAGTGTACAGGGGACAGGGAATTCACCC.

Details on this clone: The CDR3 end falls 3 residues outside the read, so it is completed with the germline J gene. The J gene is TRBJ2-3, the V gene TRBV7-9, with 13 bases identical to TRBD2. This CDR3 is 15 amino acids long. The V and J ends lost 5 bases and 6 bases, in that order; junction bases with no gene match: 5. Germline CDR1 and CDR2: SEHNR and FQNEAQ (reference sequence). The chain's CDR3 is CASSGTSGNVDTQYF. The CDR3 bases that were read are TGTGCCAGCAGCGGGACTAGCGGGAATGTGGATACG.